This paragraph covers one T cell receptor beta chain sequence. The table came from immunoSEQ multiplex PCR; TCRdb's copy has only in-frame clones and leaves some out. This sample has around 300,000 clones, with around nine tenths found just once. These data are taken from a study of blood T cell repertoires in COVID-19. The CDR3 extends over 15 amino acids. Trimming removed 0 bases from V and 8 bases from J; junction bases left unmatched: 3. CDR1 is LNHNV and CDR2 is YYDKDF in the germline V gene (reference sequence). The V call is TRBV15, the J call TRBJ2-1; 11 bases line up with TRBD2. The sequenced material came from peripheral blood. This TCR was sampled from a woman in her thirties or forties who had recovered from COVID-19. This CDR3 reads CATSRDLAGGYEQFF. For the CDR3, the DNA is TGTGCCACCAGCAGAGACCTAGCGGGAGGTTATGAGCAGTTCTTC.